The clone carrying this TCR beta chain was seen a handful of times. This CDR3 comprises 15 residues. CDR1 is LGHDT and CDR2 is YNNKEL in the germline V gene (reference sequence). V dropped 0 bases and J dropped 10; count of bases not matched to a gene: 6. The record originates from a study of blood T cell repertoires in COVID-19. In the study overall: The United States, Italy and Spain provided the acute and convalescent COVID-19 samples.

Which cohort a participant joined came from the clinical history participants gave. Study processing details: Reference gene primer amplification yielded estimated nucleated cell counts. The table came from immunoSEQ multiplex PCR; TCRdb's copy has only in-frame clones and leaves some out. V and J calls and clone size are copied from that table; D and trimming were computed from the DNA. The sample has roughly 250,000 clones; approximately 86% are singletons. This receptor was obtained from a woman aged 40 to 49 with acute COVID-19. This chain joins TRBV3-1 (or the pseudogene TRBV3-2) and TRBJ2-1; 10 bases agree with TRBD2. The sample taken for sequencing was PBMCs or T cells enriched from blood (not recorded which). Written as DNA, the CDR3 is TGTGCCAGCAGCCAAGAGCTAGCGGGAGTGGCAGAGCAGTTCTTC. It yields the protein CASSQELAGVAEQFF.